This is a list of T cell receptor beta chains from one sample in a study of early stage breast cancer tumors. Method: immunoSEQ multiplex PCR; TCRdb's copy keeps in-frame clones and lacks some. The data hold fewer than 30,000 clones, with 75% to 85% observed a single time. The sample comprised blood. The receptors derive from a person aged 55 to 70 with breast cancer. Both conserved end residues are part of each CDR3. D genes are given only for firm matches. The size of a clone is reported for some rows only, either as once, few or many, or as a class for expanded clones.

d_call	clone_size	j_call	v_call	cdr3_nt	cdr3_aa
TRBD2	NA	TRBJ2-3	TRBV10-3	TGTGCCACCTATCCGGGACTAGCGGGAGTGGATACGCAGTATTTT	CATYPGLAGVDTQYF
NA	NA	TRBJ1-5	TRBV28	TGTGCCAGCAGTTTCACAAATCAGCCCCAGCATTTT	CASSFTNQPQHF
NA	once	TRBJ2-7	TRBV6-5	TGTGCCAGCAGAAGCGAACAGGGCCTTTCCTACGAGCAGTACTTC	CASRSEQGLSYEQYF
TRBD2	NA	TRBJ2-1	TRBV7-9	TGTGCCAGCAGCTTAGGTGCGGGGAGGGGCTTCTTC	CASSLGAGRGFF
NA	NA	TRBJ1-4	TRBV7-8	TGTGCCAGCAGCTTAAGGCACCTAGCAACTAATGAAAAACTGTTTTTT	CASSLRHLATNEKLFF
NA	NA	TRBJ1-1	TRBV19	TGTGCCAGTAGTCGTGACAACAAGAACACTGAAGCTTTCTTT	CASSRDNKNTEAFF
NA	NA	TRBJ2-7	TRBV11-3	TGTGCCAGCAGCCTCCAATCATCCCCCCGGTACGAGCAGTACTTC	CASSLQSSPRYEQYF
NA	NA	TRBJ2-3	TRBV6-1	TGTGCCAGCAGTGAACGGGGCACAGATACGCAGTATTTT	CASSERGTDTQYF
TRBD1	NA	TRBJ2-7	TRBV11-3	TGTGCCAGCAGCTTAGTCGGGGGACAGGGCTACGAGCAGTACTTC	CASSLVGGQGYEQYF
NA	NA	TRBJ1-1	TRBV28	TGTGCCAGCAGTTTTCAGGCGATACTGAACACTGAAGCTTTCTTT	CASSFQAILNTEAFF
NA	NA	TRBJ1-1	TRBV4-3	TGCGCCAGCAGCCAAGATCGGGGGAACACTGAAGCTTTCTTT	CASSQDRGNTEAFF
TRBD2	NA	TRBJ2-1	TRBV2	TGTGCCAGCAGCGCCGGGGGGGGTATCGATGAGCAGTTCTTC	CASSAGGGIDEQFF
NA	NA	TRBJ1-2	TRBV9	TGTGCCAGCAGCCCGGGACCGCAGGGGTGGGATGGCTACACCTTC	CASSPGPQGWDGYTF
NA	few	TRBJ1-2	TRBV6-1	TGTGCCAGCGGGGCCTCAGGCTACACCTTC	CASGASGYTF
TRBD1	NA	TRBJ2-2	TRBV10-3	TGTGCCATCAACAGGGGGGCGAACACCGGGGAGCTGTTTTTT	CAINRGANTGELFF
NA	NA	TRBJ2-5	TRBV7-8	TGTGCCAGCAGCGGCAGGGCCCTGTCGGAGACCCAGTACTTC	CASSGRALSETQYF
NA	NA	TRBJ1-1	TRBV19	TGTGCCAGTACCTCAATTGGATCGGGGAACACTGAAGCTTTCTTT	CASTSIGSGNTEAFF
NA	NA	TRBJ2-3	TRBV4-1	TGCGCCAGCAGCCAAGGACTAGGCTTCACAGATACGCAGTATTTT	CASSQGLGFTDTQYF
NA	NA	TRBJ2-7	TRBV30	TGTGCCTGGAGTGTATCCAGGGCGAGCTACGAGCAGTACTTC	CAWSVSRASYEQYF
NA	NA	TRBJ1-4	TRBV5-1	TGCGCCAGCAGCTTGGACAGGGTTGGAAGTGAAAAACTGTTTTTT	CASSLDRVGSEKLFF
TRBD2	NA	TRBJ2-2	TRBV9	TGTGCCAGCAGCGTTAGCGGGAGCTTAATCGGCCGCGGGGAGCTGTTTTTT	CASSVSGSLIGRGELFF
NA	NA	TRBJ2-3	TRBV19	TGTGCCAGTAGTATACAGGGGTTGGATACGCAGTATTTT	CASSIQGLDTQYF
NA	NA	TRBJ2-7	TRBV4-3	TGCGCCAGCAGCCAAGATTACGGGTCCAACAGGATAAGCGCCTACGAGCAGTACTTC	CASSQDYGSNRISAYEQYF
TRBD1	NA	TRBJ1-1	TRBV9	TGTGCCAGCAGCAGGGGGCTCGTGAACACTGAAGCTTTCTTT	CASSRGLVNTEAFF
NA	NA	TRBJ1-5	TRBV7-2	TGTGCCAGCAGCTTAGTTAGGGGCCGGGATCAGCCCCAGCATTTT	CASSLVRGRDQPQHF
NA	once	TRBJ1-2	TRBV11-3	TGTGCCAGCAGCTTCGGGGAGTATGGCTACACCTTC	CASSFGEYGYTF
TRBD2	once	TRBJ2-2	TRBV2	TGTGCCAGTCAGTGGGACCCTAGCGGGAGGCCCGGGGAGCTGTTTTTT	CASQWDPSGRPGELFF
NA	once	TRBJ1-6	TRBV27	TGTGCCAGCAGTCCAGACGGGAATTCACCCCTCCACTTT	CASSPDGNSPLHF
TRBD2	NA	TRBJ2-7	TRBV4-2	TGTGCCAGCAGCCCGAACGACCGACTAGCGGGCGGCTACGAGCAGTACTTC	CASSPNDRLAGGYEQYF
TRBD1	NA	TRBJ1-5	TRBV5-1	TGCGCCAGCAGCCCGGACAGGCCTAATCAGCCCCAGCATTTT	CASSPDRPNQPQHF
NA	NA	TRBJ2-2	TRBV5-1	TGCGCCAGCAGCCTATCTCAGGGGTCCGGGGAGCTGTTTTTT	CASSLSQGSGELFF
NA	once	TRBJ1-1	TRBV7-9	TGTGCCAGCAGCTTTTATGAGGGCAACACTGAAGCTTTCTTT	CASSFYEGNTEAFF
TRBD1	NA	TRBJ2-5	TRBV11-2	TGTGCCAGCAGCACCGACAGGGAACAAGAGACCCAGTACTTC	CASSTDREQETQYF
NA	NA	TRBJ2-7	TRBV5-6	TGTGCCAGCAGCTTAATTGTAAATTTGCGCGAGCAGTACTTC	CASSLIVNLREQYF
NA	NA	TRBJ2-2	TRBV5-1	TGCGCCAGCAGCTCGCAAGGGGGAACCGGGGAGCTGTTTTTT	CASSSQGGTGELFF
TRBD1	NA	TRBJ1-5	TRBV6-5	TGTGCCAGCAGAGGGACAGGGAGCAGCAATCAGCCCCAGCATTTT	CASRGTGSSNQPQHF
NA	NA	TRBJ2-2	TRBV5-1	TGCGCCAGCAGCTTTACCATCTCGGGACAACACACCGGGGAGCTGTTTTTT	CASSFTISGQHTGELFF
NA	NA	TRBJ2-2	TRBV7-7	TGTGCTAGCAGCTTAGGAAGACGAGGGACCGGGGAGCTGTTTTTT	CASSLGRRGTGELFF
NA	NA	TRBJ1-3	TRBV30	TGTGCCTGGAGTGTACTTGGAGGAAGCTCTGGAAACACCATATATTTT	CAWSVLGGSSGNTIYF